Given below is one TCR beta chain in context. What it recognizes is unknown. This sample was taken from a study of long-term antiretroviral therapy in people with HIV. Study-wide findings and caveats: Documentation of ART adherence, viral resistance or therapy changes was absent.

At least one PBMC sample before ART and at least two after were required. CDR3 length: 16 amino acids. Trimming removed 4 bases from V and 0 bases from J; junction bases left unmatched: 7. Germline CDR1 and CDR2: SGDLS and YYNGEE. Investigators performed immunoSEQ version v3.0 at survey level. Here immunoSEQ multiplex PCR was the method, and the copy in TCRdb shows in-frame clones only, minus some. The sample contains around 20,000 clones, roughly four fifths of which appear only once. The specimen was unsorted PBMCs, collected 0.5 years after starting antiretroviral therapy. The genes are TRBV9 and TRBJ2-1, with 7 bases aligning to TRBD1. The clonotype originates from a man between 18 and 35 years old with HIV. CDR3 loop: CASSLSGQVSYNEQFF. The CDR3 nucleotides read TGTGCCAGCAGCCTATCCGGACAGGTCTCCTACAATGAGCAGTTCTTC.